Shown below are 17 T cell receptor beta chains from a single sample sequenced in a study of T-cell reconstitution after alpha-beta-depleted transplantation in children. Unique molecular identifiers were used to barcode this TCRbeta library. TCRdb reanalysed the PCR reads using MiXCR and keeps one entry per CDR3 protein. The sample comprises almost 600,000 distinct CDR3 sequences, over 25% of which are singletons, and 36% rests with the top ten. Sequenced material: PBMCs, taken before TCRalphabeta/CD19-depleted stem cell transplant. All receptors come from a boy younger than two with Wiskott-Aldrich syndrome, due to receive a stem cell transplant.

The rearrangement links TRBV4-2 to TRBJ2-2; 8 bases fit TRBD2. This CDR3 contains 16 residues. The germline gives CDR1 LGHNA, CDR2 YNFKEQ. The V gene end was trimmed by 1 base and the J gene end by 5 bases; junction bases not matched to a gene: 6. CDR3 in amino acids: CASSQVSGSLTGELFF. The CDR3 DNA sequence: TGTGCCAGCAGCCAAGTGAGCGGGAGTCTTACCGGGGAGCTGTTTTTT.

The sample holds a few counts of this clonotype. This chain uses TRBV29-1 with TRBJ2-1; no reliable D call. This CDR3 has 13 residues. Germline-derived CDR1 and CDR2 are SQVTM and ANQGSEA. V was trimmed by 4 bases and J by 12 bases, leaving 19 bases between them. CDR3: CSVGGTLKSLQFF. The CDR3 coding sequence is TGCAGCGTTGGAGGCACCTTAAAATCCCTGCAGTTCTTC.

This clonotype has only a few counts. The CDR3 region has the DNA TGTGCCAGCAGAAGTTACCTAGGTGTTTTCACAGATACGCAGTATTTT. It translates to CASRSYLGVFTDTQYF. V usage is TRBV27 and J usage is TRBJ2-3; the D is unclear. V was shortened by 6 bases and J by 2 bases, with 18 bases between the two germline ends. Looked up from germline, CDR1 is MNHEY and CDR2 is SMNVEV (reference sequence). The CDR3 contains 16 residues.

The chain joins TRBV7-9 to TRBJ2-1; 8 bases agree with TRBD2. CDR1 and CDR2 from the germline V gene are SEHNR and FQNEAQ (reference sequence). V lost 2 bases, J lost 6 bases, and 6 bases stayed unmatched. The CDR3 is 15 residues long. CDR3 residues: CASSLYTSGSNEQFF. Written as DNA, the CDR3 is TGTGCCAGCAGCTTATATACTAGCGGATCCAATGAGCAGTTCTTC.

The V call is TRBV12-3 or TRBV12-4, the J call TRBJ2-5, with D maybe TRBD2 (6 bases). Between the trimmed V and J ends, which lost 0 bases and 3 bases, there was a span of 20 bases. The CDR3 has 18 residues. In nucleotides, the CDR3 is TGTGCCAGCAGTTTAGCTGGGGAATTAGGAGGGGCCGAAGAGACCCAGTACTTC. Encoded protein: CASSLAGELGGAEETQYF.

V gene TRBV30 combines with J gene TRBJ2-5, with 7 bases that match TRBD2. The CDR3 has 15 amino acids. Germline V gives CDR1 GTSNPN, CDR2 SVGIG (reference sequence). J gave up 3 bases and V 4 bases, and 11 bases lay outside the gene matches. The CDR3: CAWNREARGKETQYF. CDR3 sequence (DNA): TGTGCCTGGAATCGGGAGGCACGGGGAAAAGAGACCCAGTACTTC.

This clonotype was observed a handful of times. The genes are TRBV12-3 or TRBV12-4 and TRBJ2-1; no reliable D call. V lost 5 bases, J lost 10 bases, and 9 bases lay in between. This CDR3 has 11 residues. This CDR3 reads CASSAAAEQFF. CDR3 nucleotide sequence: TGTGCCAGCAGTGCCGCAGCGGAGCAGTTCTTC.

This clonotype has a handful of counts. The rearrangement joins TRBV5-1 to TRBJ1-2; 8 nucleotides agree with TRBD1. This CDR3 has 15 amino acids. CDR1 is SGHRS and CDR2 is YFSETQ in the germline V gene. Germline trimming cut 4 bases from V and 3 bases from J; bases unmatched to any gene: 8. CDR3 in DNA: TGCGCCAGCAGCCCATGGACAGGGCAGGACTATGGCTACACCTTC. Protein: CASSPWTGQDYGYTF. The variable domain in full, completed from reference TRBV5-1 and TRBJ1-2, reads KAGVTQTPRYLIKTRGQQVTLSCSPISGHRSVSWYQQTPGQGLQFLFEYFSETQRNKGNFPGRFSGRQFSNSRSEMNVSTLELGDSALYLCASSPWTGQDYGYTFGSGTRLTVV.

The V call is TRBV10-3, the J call TRBJ1-5; D might be TRBD1 (5 bases). Germline V gene lookup returns CDR1 ENHRY and CDR2 SYGVKD. The V gene lost 4 bases and the J gene lost 7 bases, with 14 bases spanning the gap. The CDR3 runs to 14 residues. Written as DNA, the CDR3 is TGTGCCATCAGTGCCGGACTGGGGGACCAGCCCCAGCATTTT. This gives the protein CAISAGLGDQPQHF.

The chain couples TRBV5-1 to TRBJ2-1; 8 nucleotides line up with TRBD2. Germline trimming cut 1 base from V and 7 bases from J; bases unmatched to any gene: 10. There are 16 residues in the CDR3. Germline V CDR1 and CDR2: SGHRS, YFSETQ. In nucleotides, the CDR3 is TGCGCCAGCAGCTTGTGGAATAGCGGGAAGGGTAATGAGCAGTTCTTC. Translation: CASSLWNSGKGNEQFF. Complete variable domain (other parts from reference TRBV5-1 and TRBJ2-1): KAGVTQTPRYLIKTRGQQVTLSCSPISGHRSVSWYQQTPGQGLQFLFEYFSETQRNKGNFPGRFSGRQFSNSRSEMNVSTLELGDSALYLCASSLWNSGKGNEQFFGPGTRLTVL.

This clonotype was counted only a few times. The chain links TRBV20-1 to TRBJ1-5; D remains unclear. Germline-derived CDR1 and CDR2 are DFQATT and SNEGSKA (reference sequence). V was shortened by 3 bases and J by 0 bases, with 12 bases between the two germline ends. The CDR3 runs to 15 residues. The CDR3: CSAREDQLSNQPQHF. The DNA for the CDR3 is TGCAGTGCTAGGGAGGATCAACTTAGCAATCAGCCCCAGCATTTT.

This chain connects TRBV18 to TRBJ1-5; 7 bases fit TRBD1. The germline CDR1 and CDR2 sequences are KGHSH and LQKENI. The CDR3 is 15 residues long. V dropped 2 bases and J dropped 8; count of bases not matched to a gene: 9. CDR3 amino acids: CASSPGQGDHKPQHF. The CDR3 DNA reads as TGTGCCAGCTCACCAGGGCAGGGGGACCATAAGCCCCAGCATTTT. The complete variable domain, with remaining parts taken from reference TRBV18 and TRBJ1-5, reads NAGVMQNPRHLVRRRGQEARLRCSPMKGHSHVYWYRQLPEEGLKFMVYLQKENIIDESGMPKERFSAEFPKEGPSILRIQQVVRGDSAAYFCASSPGQGDHKPQHFGDGTRLSIL.

This clonotype occurred a few times. The rearrangement uses TRBV4-1 and TRBJ2-3, with 11 nucleotides matching TRBD2. Germline loops: CDR1 MGHRA, CDR2 YSYEKL. J lost 5 bases, V lost 0 bases, and 16 bases had no gene match. CDR3 length equals 20 residues. The DNA for the CDR3 is TGCGCCAGCAGCCAAGAAGGCTGGGGCGGACTAGCGGGTTGGAAAGATACGCAGTATTTT. Protein: CASSQEGWGGLAGWKDTQYF.

This clonotype occurred a few times. The rearrangement joins TRBV6-5 to TRBJ2-7; D gene uncertain. The V end was cut by 0 bases, the J end by 7 bases, with 10 bases between. Germline CDR1 MNHEY, CDR2 SVGAGI. The CDR3 contains 13 residues. Here the CDR3 reads CASSYSREREQYF. The CDR3 coding sequence is TGTGCCAGCAGTTACTCGCGCGAGAGGGAGCAGTACTTC.

This clonotype was seen once. The chain combines TRBV20-1 with TRBJ2-4, with TRBD2 as a possible D gene (5 bases). Trimming cost V 3 bases and J 0 bases, with 12 bases left between them. The germline V gene encodes CDR1 DFQATT and CDR2 SNEGSKA (reference sequence). CDR3 length: 15 amino acids. CDR3 loop: CSASFWELAKNIQYF. CDR3 nucleotide sequence: TGCAGTGCTAGTTTTTGGGAGCTAGCCAAAAACATTCAGTACTTC.

This clonotype came up a few times. V usage is TRBV3-1 and J usage is TRBJ2-1; 12 nucleotides align to TRBD2. Unmatched junction bases numbered 7, after V lost 1 base and J lost 0 bases. Germline V gene sequence: CDR1 LGHDT, CDR2 YNNKEL (reference sequence). The CDR3 has 19 residues. As DNA, the CDR3 is TGTGCCAGCAGCCAAGGGGGGACTAGCGGGTTTAGCTCCTACAATGAGCAGTTCTTC. Protein product: CASSQGGTSGFSSYNEQFF.

The chain carries TRBV28 and TRBJ2-1, with D tentatively TRBD1 or TRBD2 (6 bases each). This CDR3 has 17 amino acids. Germline CDR1 and CDR2: MDHEN and SYDVKM. V lost 7 bases to trimming and J lost 0 bases, with 19 bases between them. CDR3 in amino acids: CASTNGGRWSSYNEQFF. CDR3 DNA: TGTGCCAGCACCAATGGGGGGCGGTGGAGCTCCTACAATGAGCAGTTCTTC.